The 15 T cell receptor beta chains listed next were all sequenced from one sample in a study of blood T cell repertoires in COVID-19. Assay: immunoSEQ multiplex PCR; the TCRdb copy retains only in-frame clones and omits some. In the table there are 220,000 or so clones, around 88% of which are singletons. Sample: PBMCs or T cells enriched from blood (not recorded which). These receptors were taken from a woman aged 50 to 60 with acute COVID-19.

The DNA for the CDR3 is TGTGCCAGCAGCCAAGGCCAGCGGAACACCATATATTTT. Residues: CASSQGQRNTIYF. The chain combines TRBV3-1 (or the pseudogene TRBV3-2) with TRBJ1-3; D is ambiguous. V was pared by 1 base and J by 7 bases, with 8 bases between. CDR3 length equals 13 residues. Per germline, CDR1 LGHDT and CDR2 YNNKEL (reference sequence).

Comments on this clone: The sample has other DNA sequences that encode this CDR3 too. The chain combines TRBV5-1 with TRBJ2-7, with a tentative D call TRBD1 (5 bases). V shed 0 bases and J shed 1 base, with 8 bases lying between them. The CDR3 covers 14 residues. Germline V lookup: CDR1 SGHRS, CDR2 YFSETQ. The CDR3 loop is CASSLAGLSYEQYF. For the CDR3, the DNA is TGCGCCAGCAGCTTGGCAGGGTTATCCTACGAGCAGTACTTC. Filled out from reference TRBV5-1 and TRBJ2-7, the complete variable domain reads KAGVTQTPRYLIKTRGQQVTLSCSPISGHRSVSWYQQTPGQGLQFLFEYFSETQRNKGNFPGRFSGRQFSNSRSEMNVSTLELGDSALYLCASSLAGLSYEQYFGPGTRLTVT.

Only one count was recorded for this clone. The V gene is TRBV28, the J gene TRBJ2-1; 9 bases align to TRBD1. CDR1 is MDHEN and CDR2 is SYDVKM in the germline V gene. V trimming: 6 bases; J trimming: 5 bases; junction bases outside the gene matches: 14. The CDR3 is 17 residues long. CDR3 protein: CASSPTAGTGMHNEQFF. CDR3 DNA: TGTGCCAGCAGCCCGACCGCCGGGACAGGGATGCACAATGAGCAGTTCTTC.

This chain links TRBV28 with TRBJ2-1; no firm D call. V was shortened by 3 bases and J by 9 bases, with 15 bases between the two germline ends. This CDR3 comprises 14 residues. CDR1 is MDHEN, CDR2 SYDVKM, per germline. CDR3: CASSFVTFPAEQFF. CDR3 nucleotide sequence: TGTGCCAGCAGTTTCGTGACTTTTCCGGCTGAGCAGTTCTTC.

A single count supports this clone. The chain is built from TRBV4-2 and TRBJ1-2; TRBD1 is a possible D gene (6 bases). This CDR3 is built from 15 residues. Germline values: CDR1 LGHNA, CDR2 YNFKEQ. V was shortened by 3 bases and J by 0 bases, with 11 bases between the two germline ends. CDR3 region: CASSQTQGTNYGYTF. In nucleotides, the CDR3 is TGTGCCAGCAGCCAGACACAGGGTACTAACTATGGCTACACCTTC.

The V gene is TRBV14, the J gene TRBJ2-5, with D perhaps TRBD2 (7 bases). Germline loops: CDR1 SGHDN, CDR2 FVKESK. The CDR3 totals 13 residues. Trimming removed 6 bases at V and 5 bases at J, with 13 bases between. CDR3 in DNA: TGTGCCAGCAGAAAGGGGGGGTCGGAGACCCAGTACTTC. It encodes CASRKGGSETQYF.

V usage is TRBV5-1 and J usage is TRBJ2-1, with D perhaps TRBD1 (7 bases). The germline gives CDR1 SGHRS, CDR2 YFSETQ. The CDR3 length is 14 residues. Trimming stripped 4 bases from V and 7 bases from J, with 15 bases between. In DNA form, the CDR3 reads TGCGCCAGCAGCCGAGGAGGGGGCGAGAATGAGCAGTTCTTC. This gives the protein CASSRGGGENEQFF. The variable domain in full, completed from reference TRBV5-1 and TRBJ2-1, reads KAGVTQTPRYLIKTRGQQVTLSCSPISGHRSVSWYQQTPGQGLQFLFEYFSETQRNKGNFPGRFSGRQFSNSRSEMNVSTLELGDSALYLCASSRGGGENEQFFGPGTRLTVL.

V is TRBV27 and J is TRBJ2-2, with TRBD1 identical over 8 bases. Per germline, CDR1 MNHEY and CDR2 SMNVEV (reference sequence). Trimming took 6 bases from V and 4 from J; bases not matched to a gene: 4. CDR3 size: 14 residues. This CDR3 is CASRTGAGTGELFF. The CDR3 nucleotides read TGTGCCAGCAGGACAGGGGCTGGCACCGGGGAGCTGTTTTTT.

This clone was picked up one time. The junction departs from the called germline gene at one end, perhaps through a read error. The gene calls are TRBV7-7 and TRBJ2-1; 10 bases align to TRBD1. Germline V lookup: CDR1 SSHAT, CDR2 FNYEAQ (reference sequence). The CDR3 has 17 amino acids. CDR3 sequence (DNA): TGTGCTAGCAGCACCCAACCAGGGACAGGGGCCGACAATGAGCAGTTCTTC. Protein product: CASSTQPGTGADNEQFF.

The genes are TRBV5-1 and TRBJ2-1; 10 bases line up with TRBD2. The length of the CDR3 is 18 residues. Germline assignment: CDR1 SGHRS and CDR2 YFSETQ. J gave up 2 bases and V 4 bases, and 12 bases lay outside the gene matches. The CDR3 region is CASSPPGASGSPYNEQFF. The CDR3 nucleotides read TGCGCCAGCAGCCCCCCCGGGGCTAGCGGGAGCCCCTACAATGAGCAGTTCTTC.

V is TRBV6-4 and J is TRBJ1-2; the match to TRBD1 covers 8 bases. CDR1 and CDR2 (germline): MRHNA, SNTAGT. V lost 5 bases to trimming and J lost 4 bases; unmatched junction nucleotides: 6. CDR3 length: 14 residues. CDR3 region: CASSRQGFGYGYTF. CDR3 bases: TGTGCCAGCAGTCGACAGGGGTTCGGCTATGGCTACACCTTC.

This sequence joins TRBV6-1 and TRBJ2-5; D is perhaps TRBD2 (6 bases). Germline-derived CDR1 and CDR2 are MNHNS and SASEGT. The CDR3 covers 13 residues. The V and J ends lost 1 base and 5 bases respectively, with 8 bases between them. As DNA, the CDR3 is TGTGCCAGCAGTGAAGTGGAGGGGGAGACCCAGTACTTC. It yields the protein CASSEVEGETQYF.

The CDR3 is CAWSVSPLEEKLFF. The CDR3 DNA reads TGTGCCTGGAGTGTTAGTCCTCTGGAGGAAAAACTGTTTTTT. V is TRBV30 and J is TRBJ1-4, with D uncertain. Germline values: CDR1 GTSNPN, CDR2 SVGIG (reference sequence). The CDR3 sequence is 14 residues long. V was trimmed by 0 bases and J by 8 bases, leaving 13 bases between them.

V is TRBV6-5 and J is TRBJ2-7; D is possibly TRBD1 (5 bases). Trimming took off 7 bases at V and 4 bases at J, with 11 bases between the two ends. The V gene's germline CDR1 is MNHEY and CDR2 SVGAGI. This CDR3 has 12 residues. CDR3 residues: CASTNRHYEQYF. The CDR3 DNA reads TGTGCCAGCACGAACAGGCATTACGAGCAGTACTTC.

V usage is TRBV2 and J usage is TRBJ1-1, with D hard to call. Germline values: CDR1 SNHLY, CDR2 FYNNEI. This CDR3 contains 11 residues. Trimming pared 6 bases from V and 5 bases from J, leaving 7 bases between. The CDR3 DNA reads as TGTGCCAGCAGAGCAGGTACTGAAGCTTTCTTT. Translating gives CASRAGTEAFF. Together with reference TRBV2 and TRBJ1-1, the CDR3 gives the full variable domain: EPEVTQTPSHQVTQMGQEVILRCVPISNHLYFYWYRQILGQKVEFLVSFYNNEISEKSEIFDDQFSVERPDGSNFTLKIRSTKLEDSAMYFCASRAGTEAFFGQGTRLTVV.